Listed below are T cell receptor beta chains from one sample, sequenced in a study of blood T cell repertoires in COVID-19. The repertoire was sequenced with immunoSEQ multiplex PCR; TCRdb's copy has only in-frame clones and lacks some. The sample yields roughly 140,000 clones, 76% seen once. The specimen was peripheral blood. The receptors originated from a woman older than 75 with acute or convalescent COVID-19. The CDR3 runs from the conserved cysteine through the conserved F or W. A D gene is named only where the DNA matches it firmly. Expanded clones get a size class; other rows say once, few or many, or leave the size out.

v_gene	abundance	j_gene	d_gene	CDR3nt	CDR3aa
TRBV5-1	NA	TRBJ1-2	NA	TGCGCCAGCAGCTTGGAGGGATCAGGGATGGATGGCTACACCTTC	CASSLEGSGMDGYTF
TRBV29-1	once	TRBJ2-3	TRBD2	TGCAGCGTTGGGCGACTAGCGGGAGGAGGGGATACGCAGTATTTT	CSVGRLAGGGDTQYF
TRBV5-1	NA	TRBJ2-7	TRBD1	TGCGCCAGCAGTGAACAGGGGAACTCCTACGAGCAGTACTTC	CASSEQGNSYEQYF
TRBV7-2	NA	TRBJ1-2	NA	TGTGCCAGCAGCTTAGCGCGGTATGGCTACACCTTC	CASSLARYGYTF
TRBV29-1	NA	TRBJ1-1	NA	TGCAGCGTTGAAGTCAACCCTCGGGGGGAAACCCGGACTTTCTTT	CSVEVNPRGETRTFF
TRBV19	NA	TRBJ1-1	NA	TGTGCCAGTAGTACCCTCCGGCCCCCTGGAGAGACTGAAGCTTTCTTT	CASSTLRPPGETEAFF
TRBV5-1	few	TRBJ1-1	TRBD1	TGCGCCAGCAGCTATAGGACAGGGGAAAAAGCTTTCTTT	CASSYRTGEKAFF
TRBV7-2	once	TRBJ1-5	NA	TGTGCCAGCAGCTCTCAGGGAGGTCAGCCCCAGCATTTT	CASSSQGGQPQHF
TRBV2	NA	TRBJ1-4	NA	TGTGCCAGCGATTTAGGGGCGATGGCTGAAAAACTGTTTTTT	CASDLGAMAEKLFF
TRBV3-1/TRBV3-2	NA	TRBJ2-3	NA	TGTGCCAGCAGCCAAGCCCCCTCCACAGATACGCAGTATTTT	CASSQAPSTDTQYF
TRBV6-2/TRBV6-3	NA	TRBJ2-1	TRBD2	TGTGCCAGCAGTTACTATCCTAGCGGGGGTTCCTACAATGAGCAGTTCTTC	CASSYYPSGGSYNEQFF
TRBV7-2	NA	TRBJ2-2	TRBD2	TGTGCCAGCAGCGCGGAGCGGGGGGGCCGCGGGGAGCTGTTTTTT	CASSAERGGRGELFF
TRBV15	NA	TRBJ1-1	NA	TGTGCCACCAGCAGAGTCACGCAAGCTACTGAAGCTTTCTTT	CATSRVTQATEAFF
TRBV12-5	NA	TRBJ2-1	NA	TGTGCTAGTGGTTTGACAGGGGGCGCGGGAGGTGAGCAGTTCTTC	CASGLTGGAGGEQFF
TRBV6-2/TRBV6-3	NA	TRBJ1-6	NA	TGTGCCAGCAGCCGCCCTACGTGGTCGGTTTCACCCCTCCACTTT	CASSRPTWSVSPLHF
TRBV18	NA	TRBJ1-5	NA	TGTGCCAGCTCACTTCAACAGGGAAACAATCAGCCCCAGCATTTT	CASSLQQGNNQPQHF
TRBV27	NA	TRBJ1-2	NA	TGTGCCAGCAGTTTTTACGGAGGCGGGCGCGGCTACACCTTC	CASSFYGGGRGYTF
TRBV11-1	NA	TRBJ2-1	NA	TGTGCCAGCAGCTTCACCAGGGGGGTGGATGAGCAGTTCTTC	CASSFTRGVDEQFF
TRBV2	once	TRBJ1-1	TRBD1	TGTGCCAGCAGGACAGGGAAGAACACTGAAGCTTTCTTT	CASRTGKNTEAFF
TRBV5-5	few	TRBJ2-7	NA	TGTGCCAGCAGCTTGGCCTGGGGGCCTAACTACGAGCAGTACTTC	CASSLAWGPNYEQYF